The entry below describes one T cell receptor beta chain. Its antigen is not identified. The record originates from a study of T cells in Graves' hyperthyroidism and ophthalmopathy. About the research overall: Peripheral blood was taken when the disease was first diagnosed, before any treatment began.

Exclusion of a patient resulted from uncontrolled infection, other autoimmune disease, pregnancy or lactation. Source material for PBMCs was around 10 ml fresh peripheral blood. This CDR3 region has 15 residues. Trimming pared 4 bases from V and 0 bases from J, leaving 11 bases between. Germline assignment: CDR1 SGHRS and CDR2 YFSETQ. Regarding the study as a whole: Most thyroid clonotypes expanded above 0.001 were also detected in blood.

It was RNA transcripts that yielded the amplified TCR beta CDR3 regions. Using the HTBI primer set, a first-round RT-PCR was run on the TCR CDR3. TCRdb re-called the multiplex PCR reads with MiXCR, one entry per CDR3 protein. This sample has hundreds of thousands of distinct CDR3 sequences, with 13% found just once. The sequencing input was blood. The receptor was derived from a woman younger than 30 with Graves' hyperthyroidism. The genes are TRBV5-1 and TRBJ1-3; D is uncertain. The DNA of the CDR3 is TGCGCCAGCAGCATCGGGTCAAACTCTGGAAACACCATATATTTT. This codes for CASSIGSNSGNTIYF.